The source of this T cell receptor beta chain is a study of molecular identifiers for immune sequencing clone quantification. Turning to the study itself: Replicate experiments divided RNA from about 20,000 or 100,000 naive CD8 cells into five parts and sequenced four.

The use of previously described methods and listed TCR primers produced the bulk TCR libraries. From the PCR reads, TCRdb called clonotypes with MiXCR, one entry per CDR3 protein. The profile covers around 300,000 distinct CDR3 sequences, with 24% appearing a single time and about 0.74% taken by the ten largest. This clonotype showed up many times. Its antigen remains unknown. The study's findings and limits: Naive cells had under 1% of molecules in clones above 20 RNA copies, effectors over 99%.

CDR3 length: 12 residues. In germline, CDR1 is LGHDT, CDR2 YNNKEL (reference sequence). V was shortened by 0 bases and J by 7 bases, with 7 bases between the two germline ends. Sequencing libraries of naive CD8 cells derived from approximately 20,000 to 980,000 sorted cells with 10%, 30% or 50% RNA. This receptor was obtained from a human donor in good health. Some libraries in this study had Jurkat cell RNA spiked in. This chain connects TRBV3-1 to TRBJ2-7; D not resolved. What was sequenced was naive CD8+ T cells from blood, with Jurkat cell RNA spiked in. Indicated subset: FACS-sorted CD8+CD4-CCR7+CD45RA+ naive T cells. The CDR3 DNA is TGTGCCAGCAGCCAAGAGACTGAGGAGCAGTACTTC. Translation: CASSQETEEQYF.